The 29 T cell receptor beta chains below come from one sample, sequenced in a study of blood T cells in healthy people across ages. A second PCR, run for roughly 7 to 12 cycles, used a sample-barcoded 5' primer plus a J-beta primer mix. TCRdb independently ran MiXCR on the 5' RACE reads; one entry per CDR3 protein. The top ten hold around 18% of the sample, which has about 800,000 distinct CDR3 sequences, about 46% seen once. The sequencing sample was made of blood. These receptors were taken from a man at least 80 years old in good health.

V usage is TRBV6-6 and J usage is TRBJ2-1; TRBD1 is a possible D gene (6 bases). Between the trimmed V and J ends, which lost 6 bases and 10 bases, there was a span of 19 bases. Germline V gives CDR1 MNHNY, CDR2 SVGAGI (reference sequence). The CDR3 covers 14 residues. This CDR3 is CASRQGERAYEQFF. The CDR3 nucleotides are TGTGCCAGCAGACAGGGTGAACGTGCCTACGAGCAGTTCTTC.

CDR3 sequence: CSASSLGRSSYEQYF. As DNA, the CDR3 is TGCAGTGCGAGCTCACTAGGACGGAGCTCCTACGAGCAGTACTTC. The chain combines TRBV20-1 with TRBJ2-7, with D possibly TRBD2 on 5 matching bases. The CDR3 is made up of 15 amino acids. Deletions cut 6 bases from V and 0 bases from J, with 18 bases between. Germline-derived CDR1 and CDR2 are DFQATT and SNEGSKA (reference sequence).

The chain links TRBV5-1 to TRBJ2-3; D possibly matches TRBD1 or TRBD2 (6 bases each). The germline V and J ends were trimmed by 0 bases and 5 bases, with 10 bases remaining between them. The CDR3 has 14 residues. Germline loops: CDR1 SGHRS, CDR2 YFSETQ. The CDR3 DNA sequence: TGCGCCAGCAGCTTGGGACAGGAGGGAGATACGCAGTATTTT. The encoded protein is CASSLGQEGDTQYF.

The chain has TRBV20-1 and TRBJ1-5; no firm D call. Trimming removed 4 bases from V and 4 bases from J, with 11 bases in between. The CDR3 is made up of 13 amino acids. Germline CDR1 reads DFQATT; CDR2 reads SNEGSKA (reference sequence). CDR3 amino acids: CSATNSGNQPQHF. CDR3 nucleotides: TGCAGTGCTACGAATTCTGGGAATCAGCCCCAGCATTTT.

The chain recombines TRBV5-1 with TRBJ2-7; weak D call: TRBD2 (6 bases). Trimming left V 5 bases short and J 0 bases short, with 18 bases between. The germline V gene encodes CDR1 SGHRS and CDR2 YFSETQ. The CDR3 extends over 16 amino acids. CDR3 residues: CASSLGSGGSSYEQYF. As DNA, the CDR3 is TGCGCCAGCAGTCTTGGATCAGGAGGGAGCTCCTACGAGCAGTACTTC. The full variable domain, its missing parts supplied by reference TRBV5-1 and TRBJ2-7, is KAGVTQTPRYLIKTRGQQVTLSCSPISGHRSVSWYQQTPGQGLQFLFEYFSETQRNKGNFPGRFSGRQFSNSRSEMNVSTLELGDSALYLCASSLGSGGSSYEQYFGPGTRLTVT.

The chain is built from TRBV25-1 and TRBJ2-1, with TRBD2 identical over 10 bases. The assigned J gene may be wrong: the sequence end matches TRBJ2-7 better. This CDR3 spans 18 amino acids. Germline assignment: CDR1 MGHDK and CDR2 SYGVNS. The CDR3 loop reads CASSAPSGRPGRYNEQYF. The CDR3 coding sequence is TGTGCCAGCAGTGCCCCTAGCGGGAGACCCGGGAGATACAATGAGCAGTACTTC.

The rearrangement joins TRBV4-3 to TRBJ2-2; possible D gene TRBD2, 6 bases. This CDR3 comprises 16 residues. CDR1 and CDR2 (germline): LGHNA, YSLEER. V shed 4 bases and J shed 6 bases, with 18 bases lying between them. The CDR3 DNA sequence: TGCGCCAGCAGCCGGTCGGCGGGAACGGGCTCCGGGGAGCTGTTTTTT. As protein: CASSRSAGTGSGELFF.

The chain combines TRBV3-1 with TRBJ2-7; D gene unclear. CDR1 is LGHDT and CDR2 is YNNKEL in the germline V gene (reference sequence). The CDR3 is made up of 14 amino acids. V was trimmed by 2 bases and J by 3 bases, leaving 11 bases between them. CDR3 sequence (DNA): TGTGCCAGCAGCCAACTCCCGACTGGCTACGAGCAGTACTTC. Translating gives CASSQLPTGYEQYF.

This rearrangement joins TRBV25-1 to TRBJ2-2, with D maybe TRBD2 (6 bases). The CDR3 is 16 residues long. Germline CDR1 reads MGHDK; CDR2 reads SYGVNS. V was pared by 5 bases and J by 7 bases, with 20 bases between. In nucleotides, the CDR3 is TGTGCCAGCAGTCCCTGGAGGGGCGGTGGAGGCGGGGAGCTGTTTTTT. It translates to CASSPWRGGGGGELFF.

A remark on this clonotype: This could be a read error, since a much larger clone is one nucleotide away. The chain uses TRBV5-1 and TRBJ2-7, with D tentatively TRBD2 (6 bases). CDR3 length equals 13 residues. Germline lookup yields CDR1 SGHRS and CDR2 YFSETQ. CDR3 DNA sequence: TGCGCCAGCAGCCCGGGAGCAGCCTACGAGCGGTACTTC. Translated, it gives CASSPGAAYERYF. The complete variable domain, with remaining parts taken from reference TRBV5-1 and TRBJ2-7, reads KAGVTQTPRYLIKTRGQQVTLSCSPISGHRSVSWYQQTPGQGLQFLFEYFSETQRNKGNFPGRFSGRQFSNSRSEMNVSTLELGDSALYLCASSPGAAYERYFGPGTRLTVT.

The rearrangement joins TRBV20-1 to TRBJ2-7; TRBD2 agrees at 9 bases. Germline-derived CDR1 and CDR2 are DFQATT and SNEGSKA (reference sequence). There are 13 residues in the CDR3. V gave up 3 bases and J gave up 7 bases; unmatched junction bases: 7. The CDR3 DNA reads TGCAGTGCTAGTAGCGGGAGCTACAATGAGCAGTACTTC. Translating it yields CSASSGSYNEQYF.

The chain uses TRBV28 and TRBJ1-1; TRBD1 might be the D (5 bases). CDR1 and CDR2 from the germline V gene are MDHEN and SYDVKM. Trimming took off 1 base at V and 0 bases at J, with 6 bases between the two ends. This CDR3 is built from 14 residues. CDR3 in amino acids: CASSLYRLNTEAFF. The DNA for the CDR3 is TGTGCCAGCAGTTTATACAGGTTGAACACTGAAGCTTTCTTT.

The rearrangement links TRBV7-2 to TRBJ2-5, with 8 bases lining up with TRBD1. Trimming removed 4 bases from V and 5 bases from J; junction bases left unmatched: 6. CDR3 length equals 14 residues. Germline V CDR1 and CDR2: SGHTA, FQGNSA. CDR3: CASSSRTGTETQYF. The CDR3 DNA is TGTGCCAGCAGCTCGAGGACAGGGACGGAGACCCAGTACTTC.

The V gene is TRBV7-9, the J gene TRBJ2-5, with D tentatively TRBD2 (5 bases). This CDR3 is built from 12 residues. V lost 5 bases, J lost 6 bases, and 10 bases lay in between. Looked up from germline, CDR1 is SEHNR and CDR2 is FQNEAQ (reference sequence). CDR3 sequence: CASSPGKKTQYF. DNA of the CDR3: TGTGCCAGCAGCCCCGGGAAGAAGACCCAGTACTTC. The full variable domain, completed using reference TRBV7-9 and TRBJ2-5, is DTGVSQNPRHKITKRGQNVTFRCDPISEHNRLYWYRQTLGQGPEFLTYFQNEAQLEKSRLLSDRFSAERPKGSFSTLEIQRTEQGDSAMYLCASSPGKKTQYFGPGTRLLVL.

The chain uses TRBV4-2 and TRBJ2-3; 7 bases fit TRBD1. Per the germline V gene, CDR1 is LGHNA and CDR2 is YNFKEQ. The ends lost 1 base at V and 6 bases at J; junction bases unmatched: 7. This CDR3 is built from 15 residues. The CDR3 loop is CASSQATTGKDTQYF. Written as DNA, the CDR3 is TGTGCCAGCAGCCAAGCAACGACAGGGAAGGATACGCAGTATTTT.

This clonotype is a singleton in its sample. The chain combines TRBV18 with TRBJ2-1, with D possibly matching TRBD1 (6 bases). The DNA end lines up better with TRBJ2-7; the J call may be wrong. Germline-derived CDR1 and CDR2 are KGHSH and LQKENI. The CDR3 runs 20 residues. CDR3 region: CASSPLSQGRTYPSYNEQYF. The CDR3 DNA reads as TGTGCCAGCTCACCACTTAGTCAGGGGCGGACTTATCCCTCCTACAATGAGCAGTACTTC.

The table lists this clonotype with a few counts. The CDR3 here is CASSQERGSGANVLTF. CDR3 in DNA: TGCGCCAGCAGCCAAGAAAGGGGGTCTGGGGCCAACGTCCTGACTTTC. The chain recombines TRBV4-1 with TRBJ2-6; the D gene is possibly TRBD1 (6 bases). The germline V gene encodes CDR1 MGHRA and CDR2 YSYEKL. Trimming removed 0 bases at V and 1 base at J, with 7 bases between. This CDR3 spans 16 amino acids.

The genes are TRBV20-1 and TRBJ2-5; D may be TRBD1 (5 bases). CDR3 length: 14 amino acids. V shed 6 bases and J shed 2 bases, with 16 bases lying between them. CDR1 and CDR2 from the germline V gene are DFQATT and SNEGSKA (reference sequence). The CDR3 sequence is CSAWVSTVQETQYF. CDR3 bases: TGCAGTGCGTGGGTTTCGACAGTGCAAGAGACCCAGTACTTC.

Notes on this clonotype: One junction end disagrees with the germline gene, perhaps due to a read error. The chain uses TRBV7-8 and TRBJ2-1; 7 nucleotides agree with TRBD2. The CDR3 extends over 15 amino acids. CDR1 and CDR2 (germline): SGHVS, FQNEAQ. CDR3 region: CAGSLGGAGNNEQFF. In nucleotides, the CDR3 is TGTGCCGGCAGCTTAGGCGGAGCGGGAAACAATGAGCAGTTCTTC.

This clonotype was counted only a few times. V gene TRBV29-1 combines with J gene TRBJ2-1, with D maybe TRBD1 (5 bases). V gave up 3 bases and J gave up 9 bases, with 15 bases separating them. The CDR3 spans 13 residues. Looked up from germline, CDR1 is SQVTM and CDR2 is ANQGSEA. CDR3 loop: CSVDRTGVSEQFF. CDR3 nucleotides: TGCAGCGTTGATAGAACAGGTGTTTCTGAGCAGTTCTTC.

Here the CDR3 DNA reads TGCAGTGCTGGGCGACAGGCCCCAAATTCACCCCTCCACTTT. This translates into CSAGRQAPNSPLHF. The chain couples TRBV20-1 to TRBJ1-6; the D gene is possibly TRBD1 (6 bases). The germline V gene has CDR1 DFQATT and CDR2 SNEGSKA (reference sequence). V lost 5 bases to trimming and J lost 7 bases, with 15 bases between them. There are 14 residues in the CDR3.

This chain links TRBV20-1 with TRBJ2-5; 10 bases are shared with TRBD2. The CDR3 covers 14 residues. J was trimmed by 0 bases and V by 4 bases; bases with no gene match: 2. Germline V gene data show CDR1 as DFQATT and CDR2 as SNEGSKA (reference sequence). DNA for the CDR3: TGCAGTGCTACTAGCGGGGGATACCAAGAGACCCAGTACTTC. Amino acid sequence: CSATSGGYQETQYF.

This clonotype has just a few counts. The chain employs TRBV4-2 and TRBJ2-1; 10 positions agree with TRBD2. The germline CDR1 and CDR2 sequences are LGHNA and YNFKEQ. This CDR3 is built from 16 residues. Unmatched junction bases numbered 8, after V lost 1 base and J lost 8 bases. CDR3 protein: CASSQGRLAGVDEQFF. CDR3 nucleotide sequence: TGTGCCAGCAGCCAAGGCAGGCTAGCGGGAGTGGATGAGCAGTTCTTC.

This clonotype was counted once. The chain links TRBV7-6 to TRBJ1-1; D is possibly TRBD1 (5 bases). This CDR3 region has 18 residues. Trimming removed 1 base from V and 1 base from J, with 19 bases in between. CDR1 is SGHVS and CDR2 is FNYEAQ in the germline V gene. CDR3 in amino acids: CASSLVGTGASENTEAFF. DNA of the CDR3: TGTGCCAGCAGCTTAGTAGGGACCGGAGCCTCGGAGAACACTGAAGCTTTCTTT.

The chain has TRBV5-1 and TRBJ2-1, with 9 bases matching TRBD1. The end of the DNA fits TRBJ2-7 better, so the J call may be wrong. CDR3 length: 15 amino acids. Germline V lookup: CDR1 SGHRS, CDR2 YFSETQ. The CDR3 DNA follows: TGCGCCAGCAGCGGGGGACAGGGTACCTACAATGAGCAGTACTTC. This encodes CASSGGQGTYNEQYF.

The chain uses TRBV20-1 and TRBJ2-7; 9 bases line up with TRBD1. Germline V CDR1 and CDR2: DFQATT, SNEGSKA (reference sequence). This CDR3 comprises 13 residues. CDR3 sequence (DNA): TGCAGAATACAGGGGGCCTATTCCTACGAGCAGTACTTC. This gives the protein CRIQGAYSYEQYF.

This clonotype was recorded a few times. The chain recombines TRBV28 with TRBJ1-2, with a possible D match to TRBD1 (6 bases). Germline V lookup: CDR1 MDHEN, CDR2 SYDVKM. Trimming pared 4 bases from V and 6 bases from J, leaving 12 bases between. This CDR3 comprises 13 residues. The CDR3 spells CASSSARGHGYTF. In DNA, the CDR3 is TGTGCCAGCAGTTCAGCCAGGGGCCATGGCTACACCTTC.

Only a few counts were recorded for this clonotype. The V call is TRBV20-1, the J call TRBJ2-5; TRBD2 matches 10 bases. The V and J ends lost 2 bases and 11 bases, in that order; junction bases with no gene match: 11. The germline CDR1 and CDR2 sequences are DFQATT and SNEGSKA (reference sequence). The CDR3 contains 14 residues. The CDR3 coding sequence is TGCAGTGCTAGAAAGGCTAGCGGGAGCGATGAGCAGTACTTC. Residues: CSARKASGSDEQYF.

For this clonotype: A junction end diverges from the germline sequence, so it may reflect a read error. The chain combines TRBV12-3 or TRBV12-4 with TRBJ2-3; 8 bases match TRBD2. There are 15 residues in the CDR3. In DNA, the CDR3 is TGTGCCAGCAGTCTAGGGAGCGGGAGAGCAGATATGCAGTATTTT. Translated, it gives CASSLGSGRADMQYF.